The entry that follows covers one T cell receptor (beta chain) sequence. These data originate in a study of blood T cell repertoires in COVID-19. In the study's own analysis: It was from reference gene primer amplification that nucleated cell counts were estimated. Data came from immunoSEQ multiplex PCR; TCRdb stores just in-frame clones and leaves some out. Clone size and the V and J calls come from that table; the DNA yielded D and trimming. The data show about 160,000 clones, around 89% seen once. Germline values: CDR1 KGHDR, CDR2 SFDVKD. The V gene lost 7 bases and the J gene lost 1 base, with 10 bases spanning the gap. This CDR3 is 14 amino acids long.

This clonotype was sampled from a man in his sixties with acute or convalescent COVID-19. What was sequenced was peripheral blood. The chain carries TRBV24-1 and TRBJ2-1, with D unresolved. The CDR3 loop reads CATSSAESYNEQFF. The CDR3 nucleotides are TGTGCCACCAGCTCCGCGGAGTCCTACAATGAGCAGTTCTTC.